This T cell receptor beta chain was found in a study of blood T cell repertoires in COVID-19. The CDR3 extends over 15 amino acids. The V end lost 5 bases, the J end lost 4 bases, and 18 bases lay between the germline ends. Germline V gives CDR1 KGHSH, CDR2 LQKENI. The data were produced by immunoSEQ multiplex PCR, yet TCRdb's version contains in-frame clones alone and is incomplete. The repertoire has 250,000 to 350,000 clones, 80% to 90% of them found once; the top ten carry 2% to 3%. Clinical history as reported by participants underpinned cohort assignment. Donors in Cohort 3 counted as recovered after two negative PCRs, clearance, or symptom resolution.

The sample taken for sequencing was PBMCs or T cells enriched from blood (not recorded which). The chain links TRBV18 to TRBJ2-7; D not resolved. The sequence was collected from a woman aged 18-29 years who had recovered from COVID-19. The CDR3 sequence is CASSVRSGPLYEQYF. CDR3 DNA: TGTGCCAGCTCAGTCCGTTCAGGCCCCCTGTACGAGCAGTACTTC.